The T cell receptor beta chain described here comes from a study of blood T cell repertoires in COVID-19. About the study: COVID-19 samples from acute and convalescent phases originated in the United States, Italy and Spain. Sources were T cells, B-cell-depleted T cells, or PBMCs; the material itself was cDNA or gDNA.

The CDR3 is 12 residues long. V lost 6 bases and J 5 bases, leaving 10 bases between the germline ends. Germline V lookup: CDR1 ENHRY, CDR2 SYGVKD. Repertoires were generated with immunoSEQ multiplex PCR, while TCRdb's copy carries only in-frame clones and drops some. The table includes under 300,000 clones, roughly 90% detected once. V usage is TRBV10-3 and J usage is TRBJ1-2; D remains unclear. The specimen sequenced was peripheral blood. This sequence originates from a woman between 40 and 50 years old who had recovered from COVID-19. Here the CDR3 reads CAISSEAYGYTF. CDR3 bases: TGTGCCATCAGCTCGGAGGCTTATGGCTACACCTTC.